The rows below give T cell receptor beta chains drawn from one sample of a study of cytomegalovirus exposure and HLA in healthy donors. The data were produced by immunoSEQ multiplex PCR, yet TCRdb's version contains in-frame clones alone and is incomplete. The profile shows some 180,000 clones, around 77% of them singletons. The sample was PBMCs. These receptors came from a woman in her twenties or thirties in good health and CMV-seronegative. The CDR3 runs from the conserved cysteine through the conserved F or W. Each record gives: V gene, D gene, clone size, J gene, CDR3 DNA, CDR3 protein. D genes are given only for firm matches. Expanded clones are given a class, and other clones once, few, many or no size at all.

v_call: TRBV6-5; d_call: TRBD1; clone_size: -; j_call: TRBJ1-5; cdr3_nt: TGTGCCAGCAGTCCTCAAACAGGGGGGAATCAGCCCCAGCATTTT; cdr3_aa: CASSPQTGGNQPQHF
v_call: TRBV30; d_call: TRBD2; clone_size: -; j_call: TRBJ2-1; cdr3_nt: TGTGCCTGGAGCCTAGGACGACTAGCGGGAGGGCTGGATGAGCAGTTCTTC; cdr3_aa: CAWSLGRLAGGLDEQFF
v_call: TRBV7-8; d_call: TRBD2; clone_size: -; j_call: TRBJ2-2; cdr3_nt: TGTGCCAGCAGCTTAGCACTACTAGCGGGAGTTGGTACCGGGGAGCTGTTTTTT; cdr3_aa: CASSLALLAGVGTGELFF
v_call: TRBV2; d_call: -; clone_size: -; j_call: TRBJ2-5; cdr3_nt: TGTGCCAGCTCGAGGGCGGGGACCCAGTACTTC; cdr3_aa: CASSRAGTQYF
v_call: TRBV6-5; d_call: TRBD2; clone_size: -; j_call: TRBJ2-1; cdr3_nt: TGTGCCAGCAGTTTGGGACTAGCGGGGGGCGGTGAGCAGTTCTTC; cdr3_aa: CASSLGLAGGGEQFF
v_call: TRBV14; d_call: TRBD2; clone_size: -; j_call: TRBJ2-7; cdr3_nt: TGTGCCAGCAGTTTCGGACTAGCGGGAGACGCCTACGAGCAGTACTTC; cdr3_aa: CASSFGLAGDAYEQYF
v_call: TRBV25-1; d_call: TRBD1; clone_size: -; j_call: TRBJ1-5; cdr3_nt: TGTGCCAGCAGTCCCCGGGGACAGGGGGCGGCTCAGCCCCAGCATTTT; cdr3_aa: CASSPRGQGAAQPQHF
v_call: TRBV29-1; d_call: TRBD1; clone_size: -; j_call: TRBJ2-5; cdr3_nt: TGCAGCGTTCCCGGGACAGCGGAGACCCAGTACTTC; cdr3_aa: CSVPGTAETQYF
v_call: TRBV30; d_call: -; clone_size: -; j_call: TRBJ1-2; cdr3_nt: TGTGCCTGGAGTGGGGGGGGCTATGGCTACCCCTTC; cdr3_aa: CAWSGGGYGYPF
v_call: TRBV4-1; d_call: -; clone_size: -; j_call: TRBJ2-4; cdr3_nt: TGCGCCAGCAGCCCTCAGGGAAGGAAAAACATTCAGTACTTC; cdr3_aa: CASSPQGRKNIQYF
v_call: TRBV6-6; d_call: TRBD1; clone_size: -; j_call: TRBJ2-2; cdr3_nt: TGTGCCAGCAATCAGGGGGCGCTAATCGGGGAGCTGTTTTTT; cdr3_aa: CASNQGALIGELFF
v_call: TRBV5-1; d_call: -; clone_size: few; j_call: TRBJ2-3; cdr3_nt: TGCGCCAGCAGCTTCCAGGGGGAGGTTACAGATACGCAGTATTTT; cdr3_aa: CASSFQGEVTDTQYF
v_call: TRBV10-1; d_call: TRBD2; clone_size: few; j_call: TRBJ2-2; cdr3_nt: TGCGCCAGCAGCAGGACTAGCGGCACAACCGGGGAGCTGTTTTTT; cdr3_aa: CASSRTSGTTGELFF
v_call: TRBV30; d_call: -; clone_size: -; j_call: TRBJ2-6; cdr3_nt: TGTGCCTGGGTGAGCTCAGGGGCCAACGTCCTGACTTTC; cdr3_aa: CAWVSSGANVLTF
v_call: TRBV4-1; d_call: TRBD1; clone_size: once; j_call: TRBJ1-1; cdr3_nt: TGCGCCAGCGAGGGACAGGGGGAGAACACTGAAGCTTTCTTT; cdr3_aa: CASEGQGENTEAFF
v_call: TRBV28; d_call: -; clone_size: -; j_call: TRBJ2-3; cdr3_nt: TGTGCCAGCAGTTCCCAGGGGCGAGATACGCAGTATTTT; cdr3_aa: CASSSQGRDTQYF
v_call: TRBV11-2; d_call: -; clone_size: -; j_call: TRBJ2-6; cdr3_nt: TGTGCCAGCAGCTTAGATCGGGTCTCTGGGGCCAACGTCCTGACTTTC; cdr3_aa: CASSLDRVSGANVLTF
v_call: TRBV15; d_call: -; clone_size: -; j_call: TRBJ2-5; cdr3_nt: TGTGCCACCAGCAGAGACGACGGGAGTGGAGAGACCCAGTACTTC; cdr3_aa: CATSRDDGSGETQYF
v_call: TRBV13; d_call: -; clone_size: -; j_call: TRBJ2-1; cdr3_nt: TGTGCCAGCAGCTCTCTATCGGGGTTTGCCTACAATGAGCAGTTCTTC; cdr3_aa: CASSSLSGFAYNEQFF
v_call: TRBV7-9; d_call: -; clone_size: -; j_call: TRBJ2-4; cdr3_nt: TGTGCCAGCAGCTTAACAGGGCTAAAAAACATTCAGTACTTC; cdr3_aa: CASSLTGLKNIQYF
v_call: TRBV7-8; d_call: TRBD2; clone_size: -; j_call: TRBJ2-7; cdr3_nt: TGTGCCAGCAGCTCCCGGACTAGCGCTCACGAGCAGTACTTC; cdr3_aa: CASSSRTSAHEQYF
v_call: TRBV11-3; d_call: -; clone_size: -; j_call: TRBJ2-5; cdr3_nt: TGTGCCAGCAGTTCCGACAGAGATCAAGAGACCCAGTACTTC; cdr3_aa: CASSSDRDQETQYF
v_call: TRBV7-9; d_call: -; clone_size: -; j_call: TRBJ1-2; cdr3_nt: TGTGCCACCTATTCTCTCACAGGGAACTATGGCTACACCTTC; cdr3_aa: CATYSLTGNYGYTF
v_call: TRBV19; d_call: -; clone_size: -; j_call: TRBJ1-2; cdr3_nt: TGTGCCAGTAGTAGATGGCAGCGGGCCATCAACTATGGCTACACCTTC; cdr3_aa: CASSRWQRAINYGYTF
v_call: TRBV5-4; d_call: -; clone_size: -; j_call: TRBJ1-1; cdr3_nt: TGTGCCAGCAGCTTGGTGGGGGGGAACACTGAAGCTTTCTTT; cdr3_aa: CASSLVGGNTEAFF
v_call: TRBV7-9; d_call: TRBD2; clone_size: once; j_call: TRBJ2-7; cdr3_nt: TGTGCCACCCAGTCCCGAGCGGGGAGGGTATCCTACGAGCAGTACTTC; cdr3_aa: CATQSRAGRVSYEQYF
v_call: TRBV9; d_call: TRBD1; clone_size: -; j_call: TRBJ1-2; cdr3_nt: TGTGCCAGCAGCGTAGCACAGGGGAAGGAGACCTTC; cdr3_aa: CASSVAQGKETF
v_call: TRBV7-7; d_call: TRBD2; clone_size: -; j_call: TRBJ2-5; cdr3_nt: TGTGCCAGCAGCCCATCCCCCGGGGAGGGGACCCAGTACTTC; cdr3_aa: CASSPSPGEGTQYF
v_call: TRBV11-2; d_call: -; clone_size: -; j_call: TRBJ1-2; cdr3_nt: TGTGCCAGCAGCTTAGACGAGGGGGTTGTCTACACCTTC; cdr3_aa: CASSLDEGVVYTF
v_call: TRBV19; d_call: TRBD1; clone_size: once; j_call: TRBJ1-3; cdr3_nt: TGTGCCAGTATTAAGGACAGGGGGCTTGGAAACACCATATATTTT; cdr3_aa: CASIKDRGLGNTIYF
v_call: TRBV6-6; d_call: TRBD1; clone_size: -; j_call: TRBJ1-2; cdr3_nt: TGTGCCAGCAGTCCGGACAGGGCCTATGGCTACACCTTC; cdr3_aa: CASSPDRAYGYTF
v_call: TRBV13; d_call: -; clone_size: -; j_call: TRBJ2-7; cdr3_nt: TGTGCCAGCAGCTTAGCGACAGCCACCTCCTACGAGCAGTACTTC; cdr3_aa: CASSLATATSYEQYF
v_call: TRBV6-1; d_call: -; clone_size: -; j_call: TRBJ2-1; cdr3_nt: TGTGCCAGCAGTGCCGAGGTATTACGGGGGAACAATGAGCAGTTCTTC; cdr3_aa: CASSAEVLRGNNEQFF
v_call: TRBV7-9; d_call: -; clone_size: -; j_call: TRBJ1-4; cdr3_nt: TGTGCCAGCAGCTTGGTTAAGCGGGAAGAAAAACTGTTTTTT; cdr3_aa: CASSLVKREEKLFF
v_call: TRBV12-5; d_call: -; clone_size: -; j_call: TRBJ2-7; cdr3_nt: TGTGCTAGTTCAGAAGGAGCGAGTGGGCAGTACTTC; cdr3_aa: CASSEGASGQYF
v_call: TRBV19; d_call: -; clone_size: -; j_call: TRBJ2-7; cdr3_nt: TGTGCCAGTAGTACAGGGGATTCGATCTACGAGCAGTACTTC; cdr3_aa: CASSTGDSIYEQYF
v_call: TRBV5-6; d_call: TRBD2; clone_size: -; j_call: TRBJ2-1; cdr3_nt: TGTGCCAGCAGCTTGGGGGCTAGCGGGACGGTTGGCAATGAGCAGTTCTTC; cdr3_aa: CASSLGASGTVGNEQFF
v_call: TRBV19; d_call: TRBD1; clone_size: -; j_call: TRBJ1-5; cdr3_nt: TGTGCCAGTAGTACTCCAGGGGGTAGATCGCCCCAGCATTTT; cdr3_aa: CASSTPGGRSPQHF
v_call: TRBV5-1; d_call: -; clone_size: -; j_call: TRBJ1-5; cdr3_nt: TGCGCCAGCAGCTTGGAGCTCAATCAGCCCCAGCATTTT; cdr3_aa: CASSLELNQPQHF
v_call: TRBV10-3; d_call: -; clone_size: once; j_call: TRBJ1-5; cdr3_nt: TGTGCCATCAGTGCTGCTCAGGTTGTGGATCAGCCCCAGCATTTT; cdr3_aa: CAISAAQVVDQPQHF
v_call: TRBV6-4; d_call: TRBD1; clone_size: -; j_call: TRBJ2-2; cdr3_nt: TGTGCCAGCAGTCAGGGGGCTGACACCGGGGAGCTGTTTTTT; cdr3_aa: CASSQGADTGELFF
v_call: TRBV6-5; d_call: TRBD1; clone_size: -; j_call: TRBJ2-1; cdr3_nt: TGTGCCAGCAGTTACTTCCCGGACAGGGTATACGATGAGCAGTTCTTC; cdr3_aa: CASSYFPDRVYDEQFF
v_call: TRBV9; d_call: -; clone_size: -; j_call: TRBJ1-1; cdr3_nt: TGTGCCAGCAGCGTCAGGGGAAATGAGAACACTGAAGCTTTCTTT; cdr3_aa: CASSVRGNENTEAFF
v_call: TRBV6-1; d_call: TRBD1; clone_size: -; j_call: TRBJ2-2; cdr3_nt: TGTGCCAGCACCGGACAGGGCAAGACCGGGGAGCTGTTTTTT; cdr3_aa: CASTGQGKTGELFF
v_call: TRBV5-5; d_call: TRBD2; clone_size: few; j_call: TRBJ2-1; cdr3_nt: TGTGCCAGCAGCTTTAGCGGGACCTCCTACAATGAGCAGTTCTTC; cdr3_aa: CASSFSGTSYNEQFF
v_call: TRBV19; d_call: -; clone_size: -; j_call: TRBJ1-4; cdr3_nt: TGTGCCAGTAGTGTCACTGGGGGCTGGGGTGAAAAACTGTTTTTT; cdr3_aa: CASSVTGGWGEKLFF
v_call: TRBV10-1; d_call: TRBD1; clone_size: few; j_call: TRBJ2-7; cdr3_nt: TGCGCCAGCAGTGCGAGTAGGGGGCTTTACGAGCAGTACTTC; cdr3_aa: CASSASRGLYEQYF
v_call: TRBV5-4; d_call: -; clone_size: once; j_call: TRBJ2-5; cdr3_nt: TGTGCCAGCAGCTTGCCGCGGCATGCAGAGACCCAGTACTTC; cdr3_aa: CASSLPRHAETQYF
v_call: TRBV4-1; d_call: TRBD2; clone_size: -; j_call: TRBJ2-1; cdr3_nt: TGCGCCAGCAGCCATCGAGATGGAGCGGGGGTGGACAATGAGCAGTTCTTC; cdr3_aa: CASSHRDGAGVDNEQFF
v_call: TRBV11-2; d_call: -; clone_size: -; j_call: TRBJ2-3; cdr3_nt: TGTGCCAGCAGCTTAGCGGCGGGGGCGGGAACAGATGCGCAGTATTTT; cdr3_aa: CASSLAAGAGTDAQYF
v_call: TRBV18; d_call: TRBD1; clone_size: few; j_call: TRBJ1-5; cdr3_nt: TGTGCCAGCTCACTTACGGTGGACAGGGCTAAAACTCAGCCCCAGCATTTT; cdr3_aa: CASSLTVDRAKTQPQHF
v_call: TRBV2; d_call: TRBD2; clone_size: -; j_call: TRBJ2-5; cdr3_nt: TGTGCCAGCAGTGAGGGCCTAGCGGGGCCATCCTACCAAGAGACCCAGTACTTC; cdr3_aa: CASSEGLAGPSYQETQYF
v_call: TRBV7-2; d_call: -; clone_size: -; j_call: TRBJ1-5; cdr3_nt: TGTGCCAGCAACCCTGGGGGGGGTGGCAATCAGCCCCAGCATTTT; cdr3_aa: CASNPGGGGNQPQHF
v_call: TRBV4-1; d_call: -; clone_size: -; j_call: TRBJ1-5; cdr3_nt: TGCGCCAGCAGCCAAAGGAGTGGCGAGCCCCAGCATTTT; cdr3_aa: CASSQRSGEPQHF
v_call: TRBV6-1; d_call: -; clone_size: -; j_call: TRBJ2-5; cdr3_nt: TGTGCCAGCAGTGGTCGAGGGGGTGGGGAGACCCAGTACTTC; cdr3_aa: CASSGRGGGETQYF